Listed below are T cell receptor beta chains from one sample, sequenced in a study of regulatory T cells in long-lasting Graves disease. From the multiplex PCR reads, TCRdb called clonotypes with MiXCR, one entry per CDR3 protein. The sample includes 510,000 or so distinct CDR3 sequences, about 12% of them seen just once. A further study also used this sample, focusing on T cells in Graves' hyperthyroidism and ophthalmopathy.

Source: peripheral blood mononuclear cells (PBMCs), taken at new diagnosis, from a patient treated with antithyroid drugs. The receptors come from a woman aged 25-40 years with Graves disease. CDR3s include the opening cysteine and the closing phenylalanine or tryptophan. The order of the fields is D gene, J gene, clone size, V gene, CDR3 protein, CDR3 DNA. The D gene is left open where the match is weak. The size field is filled for only some rows; it gives once, few, many or a size class.

NA | TRBJ1-4 | many | TRBV7-8 | CASSLIRAGATNEKLFF | TGTGCCAGCAGCTTAATCAGGGCGGGTGCAACTAATGAAAAACTGTTTTTT
NA | TRBJ2-7 | NA | TRBV7-8 | CASSLRVLYEQYF | TGTGCCAGCAGCCTGAGAGTCCTCTACGAGCAGTACTTC
TRBD1 | TRBJ1-5 | NA | TRBV19 | CASRADRGINQPQHF | TGTGCCAGTAGGGCGGACAGGGGGATAAATCAGCCCCAGCATTTT
NA | TRBJ1-2 | many | TRBV6-1 | CASKWGEVYGYTF | TGTGCCAGCAAATGGGGAGAAGTCTATGGCTACACCTTC
NA | TRBJ2-7 | NA | TRBV3-1 | CASSQVEQSHEQYF | TGTGCCAGCAGCCAAGTGGAACAGTCCCACGAGCAGTACTTC
NA | TRBJ2-4 | few | TRBV28 | CASTQTGGLIYF | TGTGCCAGCACTCAAACGGGCGGCCTCATATACTTC
NA | TRBJ1-2 | many | TRBV19 | CASRPRDGWPGYTF | TGTGCCAGTAGACCCCGGGACGGATGGCCTGGCTACACCTTC
NA | TRBJ2-1 | NA | TRBV18 | CASSPVSGYNEQFF | TGTGCCAGCTCACCGGTTAGCGGTTACAATGAGCAGTTCTTC
NA | TRBJ2-5 | few | TRBV12-3/TRBV12-4 | CASSPGASRSQETQYF | TGTGCCAGCAGTCCTGGGGCAAGCAGGAGCCAAGAGACCCAGTACTTC
NA | TRBJ1-4 | many | TRBV18 | CASQRRLNEKLFF | TGTGCCAGTCAACGACGGCTTAATGAAAAACTGTTTTTT
TRBD2 | TRBJ2-1 | few | TRBV3-1 | CASSQAGGPREQFF | TGTGCCAGCAGCCAAGCGGGAGGGCCGCGTGAGCAGTTCTTC
NA | TRBJ2-1 | many | TRBV28 | CASSLRANYNEQFF | TGTGCCAGCAGTTTGCGGGCGAACTACAATGAGCAGTTCTTC
TRBD1 | TRBJ1-2 | few | TRBV24-1 | CATSDPGQNYGYTF | TGTGCCACCAGTGACCCGGGACAGAACTATGGCTACACCTTC
TRBD1 | TRBJ1-2 | NA | TRBV28 | CASSLSTGTGVDGYTF | TGTGCCAGCAGTTTATCAACGGGGACAGGGGTAGATGGCTACACCTTC
NA | TRBJ1-2 | NA | TRBV19 | CASSIVDGGNYGYTF | TGTGCCAGTAGTATAGTGGACGGGGGTAACTATGGCTACACCTTC
NA | TRBJ2-5 | NA | TRBV11-3 | CASSHTGSRETQYF | TGTGCCAGCAGCCACACAGGGTCGCGAGAGACCCAGTACTTC
NA | TRBJ1-2 | many | TRBV6-1 | CASSRWGYGYTF | TGTGCCTCTAGTCGCTGGGGCTATGGCTACACCTTC
NA | TRBJ2-5 | many | TRBV12-3/TRBV12-4 | CASSSTPKETQYF | TGTGCCAGCAGTTCGACCCCGAAGGAGACCCAGTACTTC
TRBD2 | TRBJ2-2 | many | TRBV11-3 | CASTIKTGGAGELFF | TGTGCCAGCACCATAAAAACCGGGGGGGCCGGGGAGCTGTTTTTT
NA | TRBJ2-5 | many | TRBV20-1 | CSATHTGETQYF | TGCAGTGCCACTCATACGGGGGAGACCCAGTACTTC
NA | TRBJ1-2 | many | TRBV2 | CASSEGVGTSYGYTF | TGTGCCAGCAGTGAGGGGGTTGGGACCTCCTATGGCTACACCTTC
NA | TRBJ2-1 | many | TRBV20-1 | CSVTHPSASYNEQFF | TGCAGTGTTACTCACCCCTCCGCATCCTACAATGAGCAGTTCTTC
TRBD1 | TRBJ2-7 | few | TRBV14 | CASSQGLRTGVSYEQYF | TGTGCCAGCAGCCAAGGGCTCAGGACAGGGGTCTCCTACGAGCAGTACTTC
NA | TRBJ2-5 | many | TRBV27 | CASRGTNQETQYF | TGTGCCAGCAGAGGGACAAACCAAGAGACCCAGTACTTC
NA | TRBJ2-2 | few | TRBV6-2/TRBV6-3 | CASRRGVGELFF | TGTGCCAGCAGACGGGGCGTCGGGGAGCTGTTTTTT
NA | TRBJ2-4 | many | TRBV2 | CASSPSLLTKNIQYF | TGTGCCAGCAGTCCATCCCTTCTCACCAAAAACATTCAGTACTTC
NA | TRBJ1-2 | NA | TRBV4-2 | CASSQEGIVHYGYTF | TGTGCCAGCAGCCAAGAGGGGATAGTGCACTATGGCTACACCTTC
NA | TRBJ1-6 | NA | TRBV30 | CAWISNRVNSPLHF | TGTGCCTGGATTAGTAACAGGGTGAATTCACCCCTCCACTTT
NA | TRBJ1-3 | many | TRBV3-1 | CASSQGPFDRSLVYF | TGTGCCAGCAGCCAAGGTCCGTTTGACCGGAGCCTGGTATATTTT
NA | TRBJ1-6 | many | TRBV12-3/TRBV12-4 | CASREQSSDNSPLHF | TGTGCCAGCAGAGAGCAGAGTTCCGATAATTCACCCCTCCACTTT
NA | TRBJ1-4 | many | TRBV20-1 | CSASSALFLSNEKLFF | TGCAGTGCTAGCTCTGCCCTATTTCTTAGTAATGAAAAACTGTTTTTT
NA | TRBJ1-1 | NA | TRBV5-1 | CASSLVTGHTEAFF | TGCGCCAGCAGCTTGGTGACAGGACACACTGAAGCTTTCTTT
TRBD1 | TRBJ2-5 | once | TRBV20-1 | CSASYGTGSIETQYF | TGCAGTGCTAGTTACGGGACAGGCTCTATCGAGACCCAGTACTTC
NA | TRBJ2-3 | few | TRBV20-1 | CSTIVGGSGDTQYF | TGCAGCACCATCGTAGGAGGTTCTGGAGATACGCAGTATTTT
TRBD1 | TRBJ2-4 | many | TRBV28 | CASSLRDGQVYDIQYF | TGTGCCAGCAGTCTACGGGATGGACAGGTGTATGACATTCAGTACTTC
TRBD2 | TRBJ2-1 | many | TRBV11-1 | CASSYLRENYNEQFF | TGTGCCAGCAGCTATTTGCGGGAGAACTACAATGAGCAGTTCTTC
TRBD1 | TRBJ1-5 | NA | TRBV5-1 | CASSLGAGDSQPQHF | TGCGCCAGCAGCTTGGGGGCCGGGGACAGCCAGCCCCAGCATTTT
TRBD1 | TRBJ1-5 | NA | TRBV10-2 | CASSEWTGEQPQHF | TGCGCCAGCAGTGAGTGGACAGGGGAACAGCCCCAGCATTTT
NA | TRBJ2-3 | few | TRBV24-1 | CATSDSRILGTDTQYF | TGTGCCACCAGTGATTCCCGGATCCTTGGCACAGATACGCAGTATTTT
TRBD1 | TRBJ1-4 | NA | TRBV28 | CASRLWTGSNEKLFF | TGTGCCAGCAGGCTGTGGACAGGGTCTAATGAAAAACTGTTTTTT
TRBD1 | TRBJ2-3 | many | TRBV4-1 | CASSPDRVGLILAQYF | TGCGCCAGCAGCCCGGACAGGGTGGGCCTCATCTTGGCGCAGTATTTT